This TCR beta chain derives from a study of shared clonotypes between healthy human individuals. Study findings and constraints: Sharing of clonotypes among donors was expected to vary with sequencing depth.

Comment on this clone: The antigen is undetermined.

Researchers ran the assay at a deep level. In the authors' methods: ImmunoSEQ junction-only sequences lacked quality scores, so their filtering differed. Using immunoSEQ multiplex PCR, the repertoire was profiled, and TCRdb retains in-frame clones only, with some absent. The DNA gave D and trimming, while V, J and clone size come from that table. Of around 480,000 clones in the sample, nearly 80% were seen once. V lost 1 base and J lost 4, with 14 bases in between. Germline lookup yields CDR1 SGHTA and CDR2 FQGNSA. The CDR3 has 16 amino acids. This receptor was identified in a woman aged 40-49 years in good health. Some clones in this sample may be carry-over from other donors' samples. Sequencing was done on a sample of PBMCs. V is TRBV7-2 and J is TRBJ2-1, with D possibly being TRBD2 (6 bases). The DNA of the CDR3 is TGTGCCAGCAGCTTAGGCGGTAGCGGAAATTACAATGAGCAGTTCTTC. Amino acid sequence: CASSLGGSGNYNEQFF.